One sample yielded the 24 T cell receptor beta chains listed below, sequenced in a study of a mutant IDH1 vaccine in newly diagnosed glioma. Time point reported: week 11, during vaccination. In the vaccine, a single dose held 300 ug of the mutant IDH1 20-mer peptide, along with topical imiquimod. Clones were read by immunoSEQ multiplex PCR, and TCRdb kept only the in-frame ones, dropping some. The sample carries 110,000 or so clones, around 90% recorded once. The antigens for these receptors are not known. The sample here was PBMCs, taken from a glioma patient whose treatment included an IDH1 peptide vaccine. The receptors here all came from a woman aged 50 to 60 with glioma.

The gene calls are TRBV7-3 and TRBJ2-5; 8 bases agree with TRBD1. The CDR3 is 14 amino acids. The trim removed 4 bases at V and 5 bases at J, leaving 6 bases unmatched. Germline CDR1 reads SGHTA; CDR2 reads FQGTGA. Here the CDR3 DNA reads TGTGCCAGCAGCTCGACAGGGGCCAGGGAGACCCAGTACTTC. It is translated as CASSSTGARETQYF.

The sample holds one count of this clone. The CDR3 region has the DNA TGCGCCAGCAGTGAATCCGGGAGTTACTATGGCTGGACCTTC. Protein: CASSESGSYYGWTF. This chain connects TRBV10-2 to TRBJ1-2, with D unclear. V lost 3 bases to trimming and J lost 14 bases, with 22 bases between them. There are 14 residues in the CDR3. Germline CDR1 reads WSHSY; CDR2 reads SAAADI.

This rearrangement joins TRBV10-3 to TRBJ1-4, with 7 bases that match TRBD1. Germline V gene data show CDR1 as ENHRY and CDR2 as SYGVKD. CDR3 size: 16 residues. Trimming removed 4 bases from V and 1 base from J; junction bases left unmatched: 6. This CDR3 reads CAISATGVQTNEKLFF. Written as DNA, the CDR3 is TGTGCCATCAGTGCAACAGGGGTCCAAACTAATGAAAAACTGTTTTTT.

The rearrangement uses TRBV30 and TRBJ2-2, with unresolved D. The V and J ends lost 4 bases and 7 bases respectively, with 7 bases between them. The CDR3 consists of 11 residues. The germline gives CDR1 GTSNPN, CDR2 SVGIG (reference sequence). The CDR3, as DNA: TGTGCCTGGAATGAAGGCGGGGAGCTGTTTTTT. Translation: CAWNEGGELFF. Supplemented by reference TRBV30 and TRBJ2-2, the full variable domain reads SQTIHQWPATLVQPVGSPLSLECTVEGTSNPNLYWYRQAAGRGLQLLFYSVGIGQISSEVPQNLSASRPQDRQFILSSKKLLLSDSGFYLCAWNEGGELFFGEGSRLTVL.

The chain combines TRBV11-2 with TRBJ2-7, with TRBD2 matching over 7 bases. CDR3 length: 15 residues. Germline CDR1 reads SGHAT; CDR2 reads FQNNGV. With 4 bases clipped from V and 0 bases from J, the junction kept 6 bases outside the gene matches. DNA for the CDR3: TGTGCCAGCAGCTCCACACTAGCGAGCTCCTACGAGCAGTACTTC. Translation gives CASSSTLASSYEQYF.

The chain is built from TRBV2 and TRBJ1-5, with TRBD1 matching over 7 bases. CDR1 is SNHLY, CDR2 FYNNEI, per germline. The CDR3 loop spans 15 amino acids. Unmatched junction bases numbered 6, after V lost 5 bases and J lost 2 bases. The CDR3 DNA reads TGTGCCAGCAGTAGGGACAGCCTTCGCAATCAGCCCCAGCATTTT. It is translated as CASSRDSLRNQPQHF.

This clone was recorded only once. The V and J genes are TRBV5-5 and TRBJ2-1; D is possibly TRBD2 (5 bases). The CDR3 loop spans 15 amino acids. Germline CDR1 is SGHKS and CDR2 is YYEKEE (reference sequence). Between the trimmed V and J ends, which lost 4 bases and 0 bases, there was a span of 11 bases. DNA of the CDR3: TGTGCCAGCAGCGATGGACGGGGCTCCTACAATGAGCAGTTCTTC. This translates into CASSDGRGSYNEQFF.

The chain recombines TRBV15 with TRBJ1-5; D unclear. The CDR3 extends over 12 amino acids. Germline V gives CDR1 LNHNV, CDR2 YYDKDF (reference sequence). V was clipped by 4 bases and J by 9 bases, with 10 bases between them. The CDR3 spells CATSTSRRPQHF. CDR3 coding DNA: TGTGCCACCAGCACCTCTCGGAGGCCCCAGCATTTT.

The chain carries TRBV29-1 and TRBJ2-3; weak D call: TRBD1 (6 bases). The V and J ends lost 3 bases and 3 bases respectively, with 7 bases between them. The CDR3 is made up of 12 amino acids. From germline, CDR1 is SQVTM and CDR2 ANQGSEA. The CDR3 sequence is CSVDQGTDTQYF. The CDR3 DNA follows: TGCAGCGTTGACCAGGGGACAGATACGCAGTATTTT.

The chain recombines TRBV19 with TRBJ1-4; 8 bases agree with TRBD1. Trimming took 6 bases from V and 4 from J; bases not matched to a gene: 7. The CDR3 spans 15 residues. Germline assignment: CDR1 LNHDA and CDR2 SQIVND (reference sequence). CDR3 in amino acids: CASRPQGAHNEKLFF. The CDR3, as DNA: TGTGCCAGTAGGCCTCAGGGGGCACATAATGAAAAACTGTTTTTT.

The chain has TRBV5-1 and TRBJ2-7, with D unresolved. Trimming took 2 bases from V and 2 from J, leaving 11 bases between them. Per the germline V gene, CDR1 is SGHRS and CDR2 is YFSETQ. The CDR3 extends over 14 amino acids. The CDR3 protein is CASSLEGFAYEQYF. The CDR3, as DNA: TGCGCCAGCAGCTTAGAAGGGTTCGCCTACGAGCAGTACTTC.

The genes are TRBV2 and TRBJ1-2; TRBD1 matches 7 bases. J lost 3 bases, V lost 6 bases, and 13 bases had no gene match. This CDR3 comprises 16 residues. CDR1 and CDR2 (germline): SNHLY, FYNNEI. This chain's CDR3 is CASSPFPTGRHYGYTF. In DNA form, the CDR3 reads TGTGCCAGCAGCCCCTTCCCGACAGGGAGGCACTATGGCTACACCTTC.

This sequence joins TRBV28 and TRBJ2-5, with D uncertain. V was clipped by 5 bases and J by 0 bases, with 7 bases between them. Per the germline V gene, CDR1 is MDHEN and CDR2 is SYDVKM. This CDR3 has 13 residues. DNA of the CDR3: TGTGCCAGCAGTCCCCTCGACCAAGAGACCCAGTACTTC. Translating gives CASSPLDQETQYF.

The V and J genes are TRBV5-1 and TRBJ2-7, with a weak D call TRBD1 (7 bases). Germline assignment: CDR1 SGHRS and CDR2 YFSETQ. V was clipped by 4 bases and J by 7 bases, with 18 bases between them. This CDR3 is 14 amino acids long. The CDR3 protein is CASSTGTVGGEQYF. The CDR3 DNA sequence: TGCGCCAGCAGCACCGGGACAGTAGGAGGGGAGCAGTACTTC.

This clone was detected once. The chain carries TRBV7-2 and TRBJ1-5; D uncertain. V lost 0 bases to trimming and J lost 9 bases, with 15 bases between them. The CDR3 is made up of 15 amino acids. Germline loops: CDR1 SGHTA, CDR2 FQGNSA. The CDR3 loop is CASSLAPTGGWPQHF. CDR3 nucleotides: TGTGCCAGCAGCTTAGCGCCGACGGGAGGGTGGCCCCAGCATTTT.

There are a few counts of this clone. The chain recombines TRBV9 with TRBJ2-7; no firm D call. Trimming took off 0 bases at V and 4 bases at J, with 14 bases between the two ends. The CDR3 spans 15 residues. Germline V gene lookup returns CDR1 SGDLS and CDR2 YYNGEE. CDR3 DNA: TGTGCCAGCAGCGTAGCCGCCACACACTATTACGAGCAGTACTTC. Its protein product is CASSVAATHYYEQYF.

The chain recombines TRBV10-1 with TRBJ2-3, with D perhaps TRBD1 (6 bases). In germline, CDR1 is WNHNN, CDR2 SYGVQD (reference sequence). V shed 6 bases and J shed 0 bases, with 13 bases lying between them. The CDR3 is made up of 15 amino acids. This CDR3 reads CASRRGFSSTDTQYF. The CDR3 DNA reads TGCGCCAGCAGGAGGGGGTTTTCTAGCACAGATACGCAGTATTTT.

The chain combines TRBV7-9 with TRBJ2-7; 8 nucleotides line up with TRBD1. CDR1 and CDR2 (germline): SEHNR, FQNEAQ (reference sequence). The CDR3 sequence is 18 residues long. Unmatched junction bases numbered 11, after V lost 0 bases and J lost 1 base. This CDR3 reads CASSLAIRRDRLSYEQYF. CDR3 nucleotides: TGTGCCAGCAGCTTAGCGATTCGACGGGACAGGCTTTCCTACGAGCAGTACTTC.

This chain connects TRBV14 to TRBJ1-6, with TRBD1 as a possible D gene (6 bases). Germline CDR1 reads SGHDN; CDR2 reads FVKESK. The CDR3 is made up of 12 amino acids. The V end was cut by 4 bases, the J end by 9 bases, with 7 bases between. Written as DNA, the CDR3 is TGTGCCAGCAGCCTAGGGGGTTCACCCCTCCACTTT. It codes for CASSLGGSPLHF.

The chain links TRBV28 to TRBJ2-3; 11 nucleotides align to TRBD2. J gave up 9 bases and V 5 bases, and 13 bases lay outside the gene matches. The CDR3 has 16 residues. Germline CDR1 MDHEN, CDR2 SYDVKM. For the CDR3, the DNA is TGTGCCAGCAGTCCCCTCGTGGTAGCGGGAGGGGACACGCAGTATTTT. Amino acids: CASSPLVVAGGDTQYF.

CDR3 in DNA: TGCGCCAGCAGCTTGGGGGGACAGGACTATGGCTACACCTTC. This translates into CASSLGGQDYGYTF. The chain links TRBV5-1 to TRBJ1-2; TRBD1 matches 8 bases. Germline CDR1 reads SGHRS; CDR2 reads YFSETQ. The CDR3 totals 14 residues. With 0 bases clipped from V and 3 bases from J, the junction kept 1 base outside the gene matches.

The V call is TRBV6-5, the J call TRBJ2-7; 7 bases match TRBD2. Germline V gene lookup returns CDR1 MNHEY and CDR2 SVGAGI. V trimming: 10 bases; J trimming: 4 bases; junction bases outside the gene matches: 7. The CDR3 is 12 residues long. Here the CDR3 reads CATAGGTYEQYF. CDR3 bases: TGTGCCACGGCCGGGGGGACGTACGAGCAGTACTTC.

V and J are TRBV27 and TRBJ2-2, with TRBD1 as a possible D gene (6 bases). The CDR3 totals 16 residues. V was pared by 4 bases and J by 2 bases, with 14 bases between. In germline, CDR1 is MNHEY, CDR2 SMNVEV (reference sequence). This CDR3 reads CASSSKPGHNTGELFF. CDR3 nucleotides: TGTGCCAGCAGTTCAAAGCCGGGACACAACACCGGGGAGCTGTTTTTT.

This clone turned up a few times. V and J are TRBV5-6 and TRBJ2-7; 9 positions agree with TRBD2. Germline CDR1 and CDR2: SGHDT and YYEEEE. The CDR3 runs to 15 residues. The junction had 10 bases not matched to a gene; V was cut back by 6 bases and J by 3 bases. CDR3 residues: CASTPLASGNYEQYF. The CDR3 DNA is TGTGCCAGCACCCCCCTGGCTAGCGGGAACTACGAGCAGTACTTC.